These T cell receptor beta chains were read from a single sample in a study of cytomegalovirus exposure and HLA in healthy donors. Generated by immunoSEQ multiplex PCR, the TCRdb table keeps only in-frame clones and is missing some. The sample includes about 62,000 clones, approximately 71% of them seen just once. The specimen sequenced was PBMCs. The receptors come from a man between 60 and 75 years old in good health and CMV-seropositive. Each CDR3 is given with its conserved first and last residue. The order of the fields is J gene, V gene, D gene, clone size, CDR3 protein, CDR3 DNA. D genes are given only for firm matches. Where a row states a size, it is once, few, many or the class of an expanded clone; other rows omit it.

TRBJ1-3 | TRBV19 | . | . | CASSPVVSGNTIYF | TGTGCCAGTAGTCCGGTAGTTTCTGGAAACACCATATATTTT
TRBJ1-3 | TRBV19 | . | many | CASSITSTLNTIYF | TGTGCCAGTAGTATAACCTCTACCCTGAACACCATATATTTT
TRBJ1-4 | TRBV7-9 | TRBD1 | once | CASSITGATNEKLFF | TGTGCCAGCAGCATAACAGGGGCAACTAATGAAAAACTGTTTTTT
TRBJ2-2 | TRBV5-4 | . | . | CASSLRQGGDTGELFF | TGTGCCAGCAGCTTGCGGCAGGGTGGAGATACCGGGGAGCTGTTTTTT
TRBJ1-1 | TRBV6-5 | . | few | CATAMIQGTEAFF | TGTGCCACCGCCATGATACAGGGAACTGAAGCTTTCTTT
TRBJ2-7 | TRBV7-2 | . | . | CASSPLYEQYF | TGTGCCAGCAGCCCCCTCTACGAGCAGTACTTC
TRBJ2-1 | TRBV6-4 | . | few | CASSAGDYNEQFF | TGTGCCAGCAGTGCCGGGGATTACAATGAGCAGTTCTTC
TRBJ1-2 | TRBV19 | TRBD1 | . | CASTDDRDWGYTF | TGTGCCAGTACCGACGACAGGGACTGGGGCTACACCTTC
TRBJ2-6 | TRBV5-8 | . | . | CASSLAGTSSGANVLTF | TGTGCCAGTAGCTTGGCCGGGACATCTTCGGGGGCCAACGTCCTGACTTTC
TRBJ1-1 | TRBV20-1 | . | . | CSAAGRGEAFF | TGCAGTGCTGCTGGACGGGGTGAAGCTTTCTTT
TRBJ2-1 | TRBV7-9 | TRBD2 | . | CASSLDGLAALSSYNEQFF | TGTGCCAGCAGCTTAGACGGCCTAGCGGCTTTGAGCTCCTACAATGAGCAGTTCTTC
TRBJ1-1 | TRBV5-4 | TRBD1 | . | CASSSKTGSNTEAFF | TGTGCCAGCAGCTCCAAGACAGGGTCGAACACTGAAGCTTTCTTT
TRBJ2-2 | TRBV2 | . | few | CASSEVQGNTGELFF | TGTGCCAGCAGTGAAGTTCAGGGGAACACCGGGGAGCTGTTTTTT
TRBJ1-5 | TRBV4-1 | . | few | CASSQLGVSNQPQHF | TGCGCCAGCAGCCAGTTAGGGGTGAGTAATCAGCCCCAGCATTTT
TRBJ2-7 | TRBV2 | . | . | CASSPRQFSYEQYF | TGTGCCAGCTCGCCGCGACAGTTCTCCTACGAGCAGTACTTC
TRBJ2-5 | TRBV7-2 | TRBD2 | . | CASSLSGLAGPGVGTQYF | TGTGCCAGCAGCTTATCGGGACTAGCGGGACCAGGAGTAGGGACCCAGTACTTC
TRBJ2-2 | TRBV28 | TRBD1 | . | CASSPLERTGGTGELFF | TGTGCCAGCAGCCCCCTCGAGAGGACAGGGGGGACCGGGGAGCTGTTTTTT
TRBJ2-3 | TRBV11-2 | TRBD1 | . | CASSSDRESTDTQYF | TGTGCCAGCAGCTCCGACAGGGAGAGCACAGATACGCAGTATTTT
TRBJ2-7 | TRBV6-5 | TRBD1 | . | CASSYWTGGAYEQYF | TGTGCCAGCAGTTACTGGACAGGGGGCGCCTACGAGCAGTACTTC
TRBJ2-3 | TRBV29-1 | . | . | CSAVPGGDTQYF | TGCAGCGCGGTACCCGGGGGAGATACGCAGTATTTT
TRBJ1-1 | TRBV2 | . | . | CASSDGGSGKNTEAFF | TGTGCCAGCAGTGATGGGGGCTCCGGGAAGAACACTGAAGCTTTCTTT
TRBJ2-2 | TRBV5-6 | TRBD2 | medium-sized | CASSRLAGGHTGELFF | TGTGCCAGCAGCCGACTAGCGGGAGGGCACACCGGGGAGCTGTTTTTT
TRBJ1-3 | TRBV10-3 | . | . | CASSDTSGNTIYF | TGTGCCTCTTCGGACACCTCTGGAAACACCATATATTTT